The 6 T cell receptor beta chains below come from one sample, sequenced in a study of T cell responses to AZD1222 COVID-19 vaccine. Using immunoSEQ multiplex PCR, the repertoire was profiled, and TCRdb retains in-frame clones only, with some absent. This table has 140,000 to 150,000 clones, 90% to 95% appearing once. Material: peripheral blood, obtained on day 0 of AZD1222 vaccination. The receptors stem from an adult in good health.

The chain uses TRBV6-5 and TRBJ2-7; 7 bases match TRBD1. CDR1 is MNHEY, CDR2 SVGAGI, per germline. The CDR3 sequence is 14 residues long. After removal of 6 bases from V and 3 bases from J, the junction contained 8 bases not matched to a gene. CDR3 bases: TGTGCCAGCAGGCTGGGACAGAATCGCTACGAGCAGTACTTC. This gives the protein CASRLGQNRYEQYF.

This clone was picked up one time. The chain employs TRBV3-1 (or the pseudogene TRBV3-2) and TRBJ1-5; no clear D gene. The CDR3 is 14 amino acids. V was cut by 3 bases and J by 4 bases, with 10 bases left in between. Germline CDR1 reads LGHDT; CDR2 reads YNNKEL (reference sequence). CDR3 sequence (DNA): TGTGCCAGCAGCCATCGGACCGCTAATCAGCCCCAGCATTTT. It encodes CASSHRTANQPQHF.

This chain links TRBV7-3 with TRBJ2-1, with D perhaps TRBD2 (5 bases). The ends were cut back, 4 bases at V and 9 bases at J, with 16 bases in the middle. The CDR3 loop spans 14 amino acids. Germline V gene lookup returns CDR1 SGHTA and CDR2 FQGTGA. CDR3 bases: TGTGCCAGCAGCTCCCCGCGGGCCTCTGGTGAGCAGTTCTTC. This gives the protein CASSSPRASGEQFF.

This rearrangement joins TRBV12-3 or TRBV12-4 to TRBJ2-1, with TRBD2 as a possible D gene (6 bases). The CDR3 is 13 amino acids. Deletions cut 3 bases from V and 10 bases from J, with 13 bases between. The CDR3 spells CASSFLGGAEQFF. The CDR3 DNA reads TGTGCCAGCAGTTTCCTCGGCGGGGCGGAGCAGTTCTTC.

The V gene is TRBV12-3 or TRBV12-4, the J gene TRBJ2-1; TRBD2 might be the D (5 bases). CDR3 length: 12 residues. The germline V and J ends were trimmed by 3 bases and 5 bases, with 5 bases remaining between them. The CDR3 nucleotides read TGTGCCAGCAGTTTCGGGAACAATGAGCAGTTCTTC. It translates to CASSFGNNEQFF.

The chain joins TRBV5-6 to TRBJ1-3; 9 bases are shared with TRBD1. The germline V gene has CDR1 SGHDT and CDR2 YYEEEE. Trimming cost V 4 bases and J 4 bases; bases outside gene matches: 3. CDR3 length equals 14 residues. CDR3 protein: CASSVQGAGNTIYF. CDR3 nucleotide sequence: TGTGCCAGCAGCGTACAGGGGGCCGGAAACACCATATATTTT.